This TCR beta chain was identified during a study of T cells in Graves' hyperthyroidism and ophthalmopathy. Diagnosing involved the use of clinical symptoms, serum thyroxine and TRAb, thyroid ultrasound and orbital computed tomography. Germline V lookup: CDR1 SGHVS, CDR2 FQNEAQ. The CDR3 sequence is 15 residues long. Germline trimming cut 7 bases from V and 2 bases from J; bases unmatched to any gene: 9. This clonotype appeared many times. Amplified regions were TCR beta CDR3 sequences from RNA transcripts. First-round RT-PCR with HTBI primers amplified the TCR CDR3 region. TCRdb re-called the multiplex PCR reads with MiXCR, one entry per CDR3 protein. The data contain approximately 600,000 distinct CDR3 sequences, around 20% of them singletons.

The sequenced sample consisted of blood. This receptor was obtained from a man younger than 45 with Graves' ophthalmopathy. This sequence joins TRBV7-8 and TRBJ2-3; 7 bases are a match to TRBD1. This CDR3 is CASTNRGLDTDTQYF. CDR3 coding DNA: TGTGCCAGCACCAACAGGGGTTTGGACACAGATACGCAGTATTTT.